This T cell receptor (beta chain) was documented in a study of spatial heterogeneity in lung cancer. As to time point: blood at routine non-recurrence follow-up after resection. From the 5' RACE reads, TCRdb called clonotypes with MiXCR, one entry per CDR3 protein. This sample yields about 120,000 distinct CDR3 sequences, of which about 10% are seen a single time; 24% belongs to the top ten. Germline values: CDR1 SGHVS, CDR2 FNYEAQ. CDR3 length equals 15 residues. The V and J ends lost 1 base and 4 bases respectively, with 10 bases between them. This clonotype was obtained from a female donor with early-stage non-small cell lung cancer. The chain couples TRBV7-6 to TRBJ2-2; D is uncertain. Sequences were derived from PBMCs, sampled at follow-up. The CDR3 loop reads CASSLVYSGTGELFF. In nucleotides, the CDR3 is TGTGCCAGCAGCTTAGTTTATTCCGGCACCGGGGAGCTGTTTTTT.